This TCR beta chain emerged from a study of Graves' ophthalmopathy and Graves' hyperthyroidism. V dropped 6 bases and J dropped 0 bases, with 12 bases sitting between them. The germline V gene encodes CDR1 GTSNPN and CDR2 SVGIG (reference sequence). CDR3 length: 13 amino acids. This clonotype was detected a few times. The authors amplified TCR beta CDR3 regions, and they did so from RNA transcripts for repertoire sequencing. RT-PCR in the first round used HTBI primers; a second-round multiplex PCR followed. One entry per CDR3 protein, called by TCRdb with MiXCR from the multiplex PCR reads. Here the sample spans 500,000 to 800,000 distinct CDR3 sequences, over 40% being singletons.

The chain uses TRBV30 and TRBJ2-7; no firm D call. Sequencing used peripheral blood. The clonotype comes from an adult man with Graves' ophthalmopathy. CDR3 sequence: CACQHPSSYEQYF. CDR3 DNA: TGTGCCTGTCAGCACCCCTCCTCCTACGAGCAGTACTTC.